Each of the 11 T cell receptor beta chains below was sequenced from the same sample in a study of cytomegalovirus exposure and HLA in healthy donors. The study ran its PCR with 60 Vbeta and 13 Jbeta primers. Data came from immunoSEQ multiplex PCR; TCRdb stores just in-frame clones and leaves some out. The table lists about 180,000 clones, roughly 70% of them singletons. The sequencing input was PBMCs. Receptors originate from a male donor in good health and CMV-seronegative.

Details on this clone: Within the sample, other DNA sequences also encode this same CDR3. V and J are TRBV18 and TRBJ1-5, with TRBD1 matching 7 bases. The V segment lost 6 bases and the J segment 4 bases; nucleotides outside the gene matches: 3. Germline loops: CDR1 KGHSH, CDR2 LQKENI. The length of the CDR3 is 13 residues. In DNA, the CDR3 is TGTGCCAGCTCGGGGGACAGAAATCAGCCCCAGCATTTT. Protein sequence: CASSGDRNQPQHF.

DNA of the CDR3: TGTGCCAGCAGTTTCCGTAGCGGGGGAGAAGATACGCAGTATTTT. It is translated as CASSFRSGGEDTQYF. The chain uses TRBV28 and TRBJ2-3; 9 nucleotides agree with TRBD2. The ends lost 3 bases at V and 5 bases at J; junction bases unmatched: 6. CDR1 MDHEN and CDR2 SYDVKM come from the germline V gene. The CDR3 is made up of 15 amino acids.

Only a few counts were recorded for this clone. The V and J genes are TRBV5-1 and TRBJ2-5, with 10 nucleotides matching TRBD2. CDR1 is SGHRS, CDR2 YFSETQ, per germline. V lost 1 base and J lost 5; bases outside the gene matches: 2. The CDR3 is 14 amino acids. The CDR3 sequence is CASSLKAGGETQYF. DNA of the CDR3: TGCGCCAGCAGCTTGAAAGCGGGGGGGGAGACCCAGTACTTC.

The sample holds a few counts of this clone. The rearrangement uses TRBV7-9 and TRBJ1-1, with D unresolved. The ends were cut back, 8 bases at V and 1 base at J, with 8 bases in the middle. The CDR3 has 12 amino acids. Germline V gene lookup returns CDR1 SEHNR and CDR2 FQNEAQ (reference sequence). The CDR3 bases are TGTGCCAGCGAGGGATCGAACACTGAAGCTTTCTTT. Amino acids: CASEGSNTEAFF.

The chain has TRBV19 and TRBJ2-3; 12 positions match TRBD2. V shed 7 bases, J shed 4 bases, and the junction held 9 bases outside the gene matches. This CDR3 has 16 amino acids. In germline, CDR1 is LNHDA, CDR2 SQIVND (reference sequence). CDR3 residues: CASTLAGGPDADTQYF. In DNA form, the CDR3 reads TGTGCCAGTACCCTAGCGGGAGGGCCCGACGCAGATACGCAGTATTTT.

V usage is TRBV5-1 and J usage is TRBJ1-2, with 10 bases fitting TRBD1. Germline V gives CDR1 SGHRS, CDR2 YFSETQ. The CDR3 length is 13 residues. Unmatched junction bases numbered 4, after V lost 7 bases and J lost 4 bases. The CDR3, as DNA: TGCGCCAGCGGGACAGGGGAAGTCTATGGCTACACCTTC. Translation: CASGTGEVYGYTF.

The V call is TRBV30, the J call TRBJ1-5; TRBD1 is a possible D gene (6 bases). Germline loops: CDR1 GTSNPN, CDR2 SVGIG (reference sequence). CDR3 size: 14 residues. V was trimmed by 8 bases and J by 0 bases, leaving 14 bases between them. The CDR3 sequence is CAGQTANSNQPQHF. CDR3 bases: TGTGCCGGACAGACAGCTAATAGCAATCAGCCCCAGCATTTT.

The chain joins TRBV28 to TRBJ2-1; possibly TRBD2 for D (5 bases). Trimming shortened V by 6 bases and J by 0 bases, and 12 bases separated the two germline ends. The CDR3 totals 15 residues. In germline, CDR1 is MDHEN, CDR2 SYDVKM. The CDR3 sequence is CASRPGLPSYNEQFF. The CDR3 DNA follows: TGTGCCAGCAGACCAGGACTCCCCTCCTACAATGAGCAGTTCTTC.

This chain connects TRBV28 to TRBJ1-5; no clear D. Germline loops: CDR1 MDHEN, CDR2 SYDVKM. V lost 5 bases, J lost 2 bases, and 13 bases lay in between. The CDR3 is 15 amino acids. The CDR3 DNA is TGTGCCAGCAGTCCGGGCTCCGGGGGCAATCAGCCCCAGCATTTT. It specifies CASSPGSGGNQPQHF.

The chain has TRBV2 and TRBJ1-2, with 7 bases fitting TRBD1. The CDR3 runs to 13 residues. CDR1 is SNHLY and CDR2 is FYNNEI in the germline V gene. V trimming: 4 bases; J trimming: 4 bases; junction bases outside the gene matches: 3. CDR3 loop: CASSGDSSYGYTF. CDR3 DNA sequence: TGTGCCAGCAGTGGGGACAGCAGCTATGGCTACACCTTC.

V usage is TRBV30 and J usage is TRBJ1-4; 7 nucleotides line up with TRBD1. This CDR3 spans 12 amino acids. Germline V gene lookup returns CDR1 GTSNPN and CDR2 SVGIG (reference sequence). V shed 7 bases and J 5 bases; nucleotides not matched to a gene: 4. The CDR3 DNA reads as TGTGCCTTTCAGGGGGAGAATGAAAAACTGTTTTTT. Protein: CAFQGENEKLFF.